These 31 T cell receptor beta chains were sequenced from one sample in a study of Ad26.COV2.S vaccination and SARS-CoV-2 variants. Sequenced by immunoSEQ multiplex PCR; TCRdb stores in-frame clones only, minus some. The data show about 460,000 clones, roughly nine tenths seen once. The treatment denotes: about 20 received Ad26.COV2.S at low or high dose, single or two shots; roughly five received placebo; per-sample allocation not given. Sampling occurred on day 63 after the first vaccine or placebo injection. This specimen consisted of peripheral blood, obtained in a trial of Ad26.COV2.S vaccine versus placebo. These TCRs come from a person aged 18-60 years who received the Ad26.COV2.S COVID-19 vaccine or a placebo.

This chain joins TRBV14 and TRBJ2-1; D perhaps matches TRBD1 (5 bases). In germline, CDR1 is SGHDN, CDR2 FVKESK. Trimming cost V 2 bases and J 9 bases, with 8 bases left between them. The CDR3 is made up of 12 amino acids. Here the CDR3 reads CASSQQGVEQFF. CDR3 sequence (DNA): TGTGCCAGCAGCCAACAAGGGGTTGAGCAGTTCTTC.

V is TRBV10-3 and J is TRBJ1-1, with 9 bases matching TRBD1. V lost 0 bases, J lost 2 bases, and 7 bases stayed unmatched. From germline, CDR1 is ENHRY and CDR2 SYGVKD. CDR3 length: 17 amino acids. This CDR3 reads CAISESIGDRANTEAFF. The CDR3 DNA sequence: TGTGCCATCAGTGAGTCGATCGGGGACAGGGCCAACACTGAAGCTTTCTTT.

The CDR3 region is CASSPTGTAYGYTF. DNA of the CDR3: TGTGCCAGCTCACCGACCGGGACAGCGTATGGCTACACCTTC. The rearrangement joins TRBV18 to TRBJ1-2, with 7 bases aligning to TRBD1. Germline CDR1 KGHSH, CDR2 LQKENI. Trimming took 3 bases from V and 5 from J; bases not matched to a gene: 6. CDR3 length: 14 residues.

The gene calls are TRBV4-3 and TRBJ1-6; D not resolved. Trimming left V 4 bases short and J 7 bases short, with 5 bases between. The CDR3 is made up of 12 amino acids. Germline V CDR1 and CDR2: LGHNA, YSLEER. The CDR3, as DNA: TGCGCCAGCAGCCTTTCGAATTCACCCCTCCACTTT. Translating it yields CASSLSNSPLHF.

The genes are TRBV19 and TRBJ1-5, with D unresolved. The germline V gene has CDR1 LNHDA and CDR2 SQIVND (reference sequence). CDR3 length equals 13 residues. Trimming removed 1 base at V and 7 bases at J, with 8 bases between. The CDR3 nucleotides are TGTGCCAGTAGTATAGCCCGTGGACAGCCCCAGCATTTT. Translated, it gives CASSIARGQPQHF.

The rearrangement joins TRBV27 to TRBJ2-7, with a weak D call TRBD2 (6 bases). Trimming removed 8 bases at V and 6 bases at J, with 17 bases between. Per the germline V gene, CDR1 is MNHEY and CDR2 is SMNVEV (reference sequence). The length of the CDR3 is 13 residues. In DNA, the CDR3 is TGTGCCAGCCCTGGGACTCAAACACGCGAGCAGTACTTC. It codes for CASPGTQTREQYF.

The V and J genes are TRBV6-2 or TRBV6-3 and TRBJ1-1; D is perhaps TRBD1 (6 bases). The V gene lost 2 bases and the J gene lost 3 bases, with 13 bases spanning the gap. The CDR3 loop spans 15 amino acids. Germline V gene lookup returns CDR1 MNHEY and CDR2 SVGEGT. The CDR3 coding sequence is TGTGCCAGCAGTTACGGCAGGGGCAGGGACACTGAAGCTTTCTTT. Protein: CASSYGRGRDTEAFF.

The chain uses TRBV5-1 and TRBJ2-1; TRBD2 might be the D (6 bases). Germline loops: CDR1 SGHRS, CDR2 YFSETQ. V shed 5 bases and J shed 0 bases, with 15 bases lying between them. The CDR3 is 16 amino acids. CDR3 coding DNA: TGCGCCAGCAGACGAATAGCGGCCAGCTCCTACAATGAGCAGTTCTTC. It specifies CASRRIAASSYNEQFF.

The chain's CDR3 is CASSPLGQGSGNTIYF. The CDR3 DNA is TGTGCCAGTAGTCCGCTGGGACAGGGCTCTGGAAACACCATATATTTT. The chain employs TRBV19 and TRBJ1-3; 9 bases match TRBD1. This CDR3 is 16 amino acids long. Trimming took 5 bases from V and 0 from J; bases not matched to a gene: 5. Germline assignment: CDR1 LNHDA and CDR2 SQIVND (reference sequence).

V is TRBV7-2 and J is TRBJ2-7; D may match TRBD1 or TRBD2 (6 bases each). The CDR3 has 16 residues. Germline CDR1 is SGHTA and CDR2 is FQGNSA. The V and J ends lost 3 bases and 3 bases respectively, with 18 bases between them. The CDR3 sequence: CASSLIGGGVVYEQYF. The CDR3 DNA is TGTGCCAGCAGCTTGATTGGAGGGGGAGTGGTCTACGAGCAGTACTTC.

The chain uses TRBV20-1 and TRBJ1-1; 7 bases are shared with TRBD1. This CDR3 region has 14 residues. With V trimmed by 3 bases and J by 4 bases, 8 bases remained unmatched. Per the germline V gene, CDR1 is DFQATT and CDR2 is SNEGSKA (reference sequence). CDR3 nucleotide sequence: TGCAGTGCTAGTGCTACCAGGGGGACCACTGAAGCTTTCTTT. Its protein is CSASATRGTTEAFF.

The chain combines TRBV4-2 with TRBJ2-7; 14 bases are shared with TRBD2. This CDR3 is 17 amino acids long. Germline V gene lookup returns CDR1 LGHNA and CDR2 YNFKEQ. V was pared by 4 bases and J by 2 bases, with 7 bases of the junction left unmatched. The CDR3 region is CASSPTGLAGGTYEQYF. The CDR3 DNA reads as TGTGCCAGCAGCCCCACTGGACTAGCGGGGGGAACCTACGAGCAGTACTTC.

This chain connects TRBV4-1 to TRBJ1-4; D is unresolved. This CDR3 spans 19 amino acids. Trimming removed 0 bases at V and 0 bases at J, with 17 bases between. Per germline, CDR1 MGHRA and CDR2 YSYEKL. The chain's CDR3 is CASSQDVWREPATNEKLFF. Written as DNA, the CDR3 is TGCGCCAGCAGCCAAGATGTTTGGAGGGAACCTGCAACTAATGAAAAACTGTTTTTT.

The chain links TRBV7-9 to TRBJ1-4, with 7 nucleotides matching TRBD1. The CDR3 totals 15 residues. CDR1 is SEHNR, CDR2 FQNEAQ, per germline (reference sequence). The V and J ends lost 8 bases and 7 bases, in that order; junction bases with no gene match: 13. The CDR3 DNA sequence: TGTGCCAGCGCCGGGACAGTAGGAAGTTTTGAAAAACTGTTTTTT. The encoded protein is CASAGTVGSFEKLFF.

The V and J genes are TRBV14 and TRBJ2-2; D is ambiguous. CDR3 length equals 14 residues. Germline CDR1 reads SGHDN; CDR2 reads FVKESK. Trimming stripped 6 bases from V and 0 bases from J, with 8 bases between. The CDR3: CASSQYPNTGELFF. In nucleotides, the CDR3 is TGTGCCAGCAGTCAATACCCGAACACCGGGGAGCTGTTTTTT.

The V and J genes are TRBV2 and TRBJ1-2, with 8 nucleotides matching TRBD1. The germline gives CDR1 SNHLY, CDR2 FYNNEI. Losses at the gene ends were 6 bases for V and 3 bases for J; bases not matched to a gene: 3. The CDR3 totals 13 residues. The CDR3 sequence is CASREGQDYGYTF. CDR3 DNA sequence: TGTGCCAGCAGGGAGGGACAGGACTATGGCTACACCTTC. The full variable domain, with the rest looked up from reference TRBV2 and TRBJ1-2, is EPEVTQTPSHQVTQMGQEVILRCVPISNHLYFYWYRQILGQKVEFLVSFYNNEISEKSEIFDDQFSVERPDGSNFTLKIRSTKLEDSAMYFCASREGQDYGYTFGSGTRLTVV.

The rearrangement uses TRBV7-8 and TRBJ1-6; D uncertain. The CDR3 length is 13 residues. Germline loops: CDR1 SGHVS, CDR2 FQNEAQ. V lost 4 bases to trimming and J lost 8 bases, with 9 bases between them. CDR3 sequence: CASSSTRDSPLHF. CDR3 DNA sequence: TGTGCCAGCAGCTCCACTAGGGATTCACCCCTCCACTTT.

This chain links TRBV7-2 with TRBJ1-1; D ambiguous. V lost 5 bases and J 0 bases, leaving 13 bases between the germline ends. CDR1 is SGHTA, CDR2 FQGNSA, per germline. The CDR3 consists of 15 residues. As DNA, the CDR3 is TGTGCCAGCAGCCAAATCGCTGTAATGAACACTGAAGCTTTCTTT. It yields the protein CASSQIAVMNTEAFF. Complete variable domain (other parts from reference TRBV7-2 and TRBJ1-1): GAGVSQSPSNKVTEKGKDVELRCDPISGHTALYWYRQSLGQGLEFLIYFQGNSAPDKSGLPSDRFSAERTGGSVSTLTIQRTQQEDSAVYLCASSQIAVMNTEAFFGQGTRLTVV.

The V gene is TRBV4-3, the J gene TRBJ1-2; maybe TRBD1 (6 bases). The CDR3 extends over 16 amino acids. Germline lookup yields CDR1 LGHNA and CDR2 YSLEER. V lost 0 bases and J lost 4, with 15 bases in between. The CDR3 sequence is CASSQDIGQQLYGYTF. The CDR3 coding sequence is TGCGCCAGCAGCCAAGATATAGGACAGCAACTCTATGGCTACACCTTC.

The chain employs TRBV9 and TRBJ1-4, with a tentative D call TRBD1 (6 bases). The CDR3 is 14 amino acids. The V end lost 4 bases, the J end lost 1 base, and 8 bases lay between the germline ends. The V gene's germline CDR1 is SGDLS and CDR2 YYNGEE. CDR3 DNA sequence: TGTGCCAGCAGCAAACAGGGAACTAATGAAAAACTGTTTTTT. Translation gives CASSKQGTNEKLFF.

The chain employs TRBV2 and TRBJ2-1; tentatively, D is TRBD2 (5 bases). The V end lost 0 bases, the J end lost 5 bases, and 14 bases lay between the germline ends. Germline-derived CDR1 and CDR2 are SNHLY and FYNNEI. The CDR3 runs to 16 residues. The CDR3 loop reads CASSEARPGEHNEQFF. The DNA for the CDR3 is TGTGCCAGCAGTGAAGCGCGCCCCGGGGAACACAATGAGCAGTTCTTC.

The chain employs TRBV10-3 and TRBJ2-7; 7 positions agree with TRBD1. This CDR3 has 15 amino acids. V lost 7 bases, J lost 0 bases, and 9 bases stayed unmatched. Germline V lookup: CDR1 ENHRY, CDR2 SYGVKD. CDR3 in amino acids: CAITSGTELSYEQYF. As DNA, the CDR3 is TGTGCCATCACTTCCGGGACAGAACTCTCCTACGAGCAGTACTTC.

This clone appeared a single time. The rearrangement uses TRBV14 and TRBJ2-7, with 7 bases matching TRBD1. J gave up 1 base and V 4 bases, and 4 bases lay outside the gene matches. The CDR3 loop spans 14 amino acids. In germline, CDR1 is SGHDN, CDR2 FVKESK. The chain's CDR3 is CASSRQGLSYEQYF. Here the CDR3 DNA reads TGTGCCAGCAGCCGACAGGGCCTATCCTACGAGCAGTACTTC.

The rearrangement uses TRBV28 and TRBJ1-2, with unresolved D. The CDR3 contains 12 residues. Trimming pared 3 bases from V and 2 bases from J, leaving 4 bases between. CDR1 and CDR2 (germline): MDHEN, SYDVKM. The CDR3 DNA sequence: TGTGCCAGCAGTTTTTACAACTATGGCTACACCTTC. Its protein is CASSFYNYGYTF.

The V gene is TRBV13, the J gene TRBJ2-1, with D maybe TRBD2 (6 bases). The germline V gene encodes CDR1 PRHDT and CDR2 FYEKMQ (reference sequence). The CDR3 has 15 amino acids. Trimming shortened V by 8 bases and J by 0 bases, and 14 bases separated the two germline ends. The CDR3 DNA is TGTGCCAGCGGACTTCGGGGGAGCTCCTACAATGAGCAGTTCTTC. It specifies CASGLRGSSYNEQFF.

The chain is built from TRBV7-2 and TRBJ2-5; 9 nucleotides match TRBD2. This CDR3 is 16 amino acids long. Trimming at V came to 3 bases and at J to 4 bases, leaving 9 bases not matched to a gene. CDR1 is SGHTA, CDR2 FQGNSA, per germline. As DNA, the CDR3 is TGTGCCAGCAGCTTCGGTAGCGGGGGACCCCCAGAGACCCAGTACTTC. It translates to CASSFGSGGPPETQYF. Looking up the rest from reference TRBV7-2 and TRBJ2-5 gives the full variable domain: GAGVSQSPSNKVTEKGKDVELRCDPISGHTALYWYRQSLGQGLEFLIYFQGNSAPDKSGLPSDRFSAERTGGSVSTLTIQRTQQEDSAVYLCASSFGSGGPPETQYFGPGTRLLVL.

As regards this clone: The junction and the germline gene differ at one end; a read error may be behind it. The V gene is TRBV7-9, the J gene TRBJ1-2; perhaps TRBD1 as D (6 bases). The CDR3 is 13 residues long. Germline V CDR1 and CDR2: SEHNR, FQNEAQ (reference sequence). CDR3 bases: TGTGCCAGCACCCTAGGGGGTAACAATGGCTACACCTTC. Its translation: CASTLGGNNGYTF.

This chain connects TRBV28 to TRBJ2-7, with 9 nucleotides matching TRBD2. Germline lookup yields CDR1 MDHEN and CDR2 SYDVKM. This CDR3 has 14 amino acids. J lost 5 bases, V lost 5 bases, and 7 bases had no gene match. The CDR3, as DNA: TGTGCCAGCAGTCTTAGCGGGAGTTACCACGAGCAGTACTTC. Its protein product is CASSLSGSYHEQYF.

The genes are TRBV28 and TRBJ2-2; D is perhaps TRBD1 or TRBD2 (5 bases each). The CDR3 runs 14 residues. The V end was cut by 2 bases, the J end by 5 bases, with 9 bases between. CDR1 is MDHEN and CDR2 is SYDVKM in the germline V gene. The CDR3 DNA is TGTGCCAGCAGTTTACCCGGGACGACCGGGGAGCTGTTTTTT. This gives the protein CASSLPGTTGELFF. Full variable domain (outside the CDR3, taken from reference TRBV28 and TRBJ2-2): DVKVTQSSRYLVKRTGEKVFLECVQDMDHENMFWYRQDPGLGLRLIYFSYDVKMKEKGDIPEGYSVSREKKERFSLILESASTNQTSMYLCASSLPGTTGELFFGEGSRLTVL.

This clone was recorded a few times. The chain uses TRBV7-2 and TRBJ2-2; D is ambiguous. The germline CDR1 and CDR2 sequences are SGHTA and FQGNSA. Trimming removed 0 bases from V and 0 bases from J, with 8 bases in between. The CDR3 has 16 residues. This CDR3 reads CASSLAGGSNTGELFF. CDR3 nucleotide sequence: TGTGCCAGCAGCTTAGCGGGCGGATCGAACACCGGGGAGCTGTTTTTT.

The sample holds one count of this clone. V and J are TRBV5-1 and TRBJ1-4; D call uncertain. V lost 4 bases and J lost 3, with 22 bases in between. The germline gives CDR1 SGHRS, CDR2 YFSETQ. The CDR3 runs 18 residues. Here the CDR3 reads CASSPAPPRAEANEKLFF. The CDR3 bases are TGCGCCAGCAGCCCGGCCCCTCCTCGTGCGGAGGCTAATGAAAAACTGTTTTTT.